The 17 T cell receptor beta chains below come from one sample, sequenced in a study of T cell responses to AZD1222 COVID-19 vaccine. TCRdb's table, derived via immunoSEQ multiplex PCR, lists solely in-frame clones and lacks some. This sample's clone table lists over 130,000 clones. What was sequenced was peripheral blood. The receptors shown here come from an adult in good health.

CDR3 in DNA: TGTGCCAGCACCCCATGGTTCTTCTATGGCTACACCTTC. Translated, it gives CASTPWFFYGYTF. The chain combines TRBV6-4 with TRBJ1-2; the D is unclear. V lost 7 bases and J lost 4, with 13 bases in between. There are 13 residues in the CDR3. The germline V gene encodes CDR1 MRHNA and CDR2 SNTAGT.

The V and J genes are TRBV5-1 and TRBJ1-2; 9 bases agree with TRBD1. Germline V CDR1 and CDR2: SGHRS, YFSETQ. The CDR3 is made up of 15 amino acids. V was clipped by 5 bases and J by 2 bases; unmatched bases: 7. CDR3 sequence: CASRYAGTGNYGYTF. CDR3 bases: TGCGCCAGCAGATACGCCGGGACAGGGAACTATGGCTACACCTTC.

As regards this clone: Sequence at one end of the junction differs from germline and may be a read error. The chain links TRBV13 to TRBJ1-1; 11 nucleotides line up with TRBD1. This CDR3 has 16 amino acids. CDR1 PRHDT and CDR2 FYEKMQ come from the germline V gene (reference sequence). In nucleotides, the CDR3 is TGTGCCAGCAGCGTAGGGACAGGGGGAATCAACACTGAAGCTTTCTTT. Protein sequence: CASSVGTGGINTEAFF.

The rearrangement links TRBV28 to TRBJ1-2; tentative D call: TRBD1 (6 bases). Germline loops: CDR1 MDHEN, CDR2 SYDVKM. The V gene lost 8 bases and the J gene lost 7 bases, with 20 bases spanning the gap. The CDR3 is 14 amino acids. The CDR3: CASLQGNGQPGYTF. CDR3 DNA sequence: TGTGCCAGCCTCCAAGGCAACGGACAGCCTGGCTACACCTTC.

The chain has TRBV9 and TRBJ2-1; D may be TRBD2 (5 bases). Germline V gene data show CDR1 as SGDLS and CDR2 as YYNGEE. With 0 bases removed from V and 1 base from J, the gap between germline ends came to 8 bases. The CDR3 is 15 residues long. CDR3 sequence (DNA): TGTGCCAGCAGCGTAGGAGCGGAGTCCTACAATGAGCAGTTCTTC. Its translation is CASSVGAESYNEQFF.

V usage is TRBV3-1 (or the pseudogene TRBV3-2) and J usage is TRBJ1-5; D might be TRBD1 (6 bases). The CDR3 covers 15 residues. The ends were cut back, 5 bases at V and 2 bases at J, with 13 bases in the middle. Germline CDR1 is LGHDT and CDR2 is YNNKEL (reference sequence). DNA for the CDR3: TGTGCCAGCAGCAAACAGGGAGAGGGCAATCAGCCCCAGCATTTT. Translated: CASSKQGEGNQPQHF.

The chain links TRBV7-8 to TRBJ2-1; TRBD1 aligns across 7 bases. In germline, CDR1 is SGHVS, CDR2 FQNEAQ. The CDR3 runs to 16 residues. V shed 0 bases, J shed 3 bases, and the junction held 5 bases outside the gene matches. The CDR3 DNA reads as TGTGCCAGCAGCTTAGCCTGGGGGACAGACTACAATGAGCAGTTCTTC. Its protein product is CASSLAWGTDYNEQFF.

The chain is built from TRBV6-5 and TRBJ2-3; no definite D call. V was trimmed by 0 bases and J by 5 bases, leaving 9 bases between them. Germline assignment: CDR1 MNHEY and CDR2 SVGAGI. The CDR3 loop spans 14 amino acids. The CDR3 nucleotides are TGTGCCAGCAGTTACTCGATGGCCGGAGATACGCAGTATTTT. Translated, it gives CASSYSMAGDTQYF.

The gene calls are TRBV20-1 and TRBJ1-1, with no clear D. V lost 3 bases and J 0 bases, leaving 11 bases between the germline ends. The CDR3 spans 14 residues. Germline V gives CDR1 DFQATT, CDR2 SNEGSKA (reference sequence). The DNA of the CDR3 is TGCAGTGCTAGTAAAGGGCCCATGAACACTGAAGCTTTCTTT. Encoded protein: CSASKGPMNTEAFF.

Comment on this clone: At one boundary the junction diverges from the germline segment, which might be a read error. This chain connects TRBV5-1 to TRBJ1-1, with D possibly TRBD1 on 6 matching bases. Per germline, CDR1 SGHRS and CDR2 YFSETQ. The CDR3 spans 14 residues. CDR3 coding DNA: TGCGCCAGCAGCTTGGGACTGGCGGGGGGCGCATCGAACTTT. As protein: CASSLGLAGGASNF.

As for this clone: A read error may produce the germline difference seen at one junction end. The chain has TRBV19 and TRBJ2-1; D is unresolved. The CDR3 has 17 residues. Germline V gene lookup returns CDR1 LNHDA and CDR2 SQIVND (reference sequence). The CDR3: CASSIDLSDVTYSEQFF. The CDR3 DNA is TGTGCCAGTAGTATAGATCTGTCGGACGTAACCTACAGTGAGCAGTTCTTC. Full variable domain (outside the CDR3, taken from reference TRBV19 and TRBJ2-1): DGGITQSPKYLFRKEGQNVTLSCEQNLNHDAMYWYRQDPGQGLRLIYYSQIVNDFQKGDIAEGYSVSREKKESFPLTVTSAQKNPTAFYLCASSIDLSDVTYSEQFFGPGTRLTVL.

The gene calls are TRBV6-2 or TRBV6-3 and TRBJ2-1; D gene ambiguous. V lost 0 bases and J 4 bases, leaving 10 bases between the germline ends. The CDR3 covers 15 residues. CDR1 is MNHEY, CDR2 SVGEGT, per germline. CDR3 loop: CASSYSQPPYNEQFF. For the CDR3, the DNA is TGTGCCAGCAGTTACTCTCAACCCCCTTACAATGAGCAGTTCTTC.

The CDR3 bases are TGTGCCAGCAGCTTAGGGGGACTAGCGGGGGCCCAAGAGACCCAGTACTTC. Its translation: CASSLGGLAGAQETQYF. The genes are TRBV7-7 and TRBJ2-5; TRBD2 aligns across 14 bases. There are 17 residues in the CDR3. The germline V gene has CDR1 SSHAT and CDR2 FNYEAQ (reference sequence). J was trimmed by 1 base and V by 1 base; bases with no gene match: 2.

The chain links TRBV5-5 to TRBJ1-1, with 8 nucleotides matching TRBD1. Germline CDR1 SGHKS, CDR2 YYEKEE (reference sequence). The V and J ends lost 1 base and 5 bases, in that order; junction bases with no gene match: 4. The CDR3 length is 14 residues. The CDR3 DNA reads TGTGCCAGCAGCTTGTACAGGGGGGAGACTGAAGCTTTCTTT. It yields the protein CASSLYRGETEAFF.

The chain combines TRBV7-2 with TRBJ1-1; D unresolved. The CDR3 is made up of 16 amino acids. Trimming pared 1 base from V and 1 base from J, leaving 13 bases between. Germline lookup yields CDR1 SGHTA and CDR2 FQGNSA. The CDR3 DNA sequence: TGTGCCAGCAGCTTAGAATATGGCCGCCCGAACACTGAAGCTTTCTTT. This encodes CASSLEYGRPNTEAFF.

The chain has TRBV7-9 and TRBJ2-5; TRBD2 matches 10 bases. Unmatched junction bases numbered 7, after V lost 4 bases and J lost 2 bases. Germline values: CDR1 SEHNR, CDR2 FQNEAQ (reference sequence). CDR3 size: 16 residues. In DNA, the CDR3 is TGTGCCAGCAGCTCACTAGCGGGGAACTTTCAAGAGACCCAGTACTTC. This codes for CASSSLAGNFQETQYF. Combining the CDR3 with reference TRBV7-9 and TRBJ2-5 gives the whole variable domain DTGVSQNPRHKITKRGQNVTFRCDPISEHNRLYWYRQTLGQGPEFLTYFQNEAQLEKSRLLSDRFSAERPKGSFSTLEIQRTEQGDSAMYLCASSSLAGNFQETQYFGPGTRLLVL.

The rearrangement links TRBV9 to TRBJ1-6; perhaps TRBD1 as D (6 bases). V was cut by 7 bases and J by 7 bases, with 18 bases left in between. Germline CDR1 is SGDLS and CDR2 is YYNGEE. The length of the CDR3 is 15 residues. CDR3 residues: CASSNLGQPNSPLHF. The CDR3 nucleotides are TGTGCCAGCTCTAACCTAGGACAGCCAAATTCACCCCTCCACTTT. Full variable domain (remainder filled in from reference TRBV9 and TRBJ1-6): DSGVTQTPKHLITATGQRVTLRCSPRSGDLSVYWYQQSLDQGLQFLIQYYNGEERAKGNILERFSAQQFPDLHSELNLSSLELGDSALYFCASSNLGQPNSPLHFGNGTRLTVT.